This is a list of T cell receptor beta chains from one sample in a study of CD8+CD57+ T cells in acquired aplastic anemia. TCRdb passed the reads through MiXCR, listing each CDR3 protein once. This table has roughly 200,000 distinct CDR3 sequences, 50% to 65% appearing once. Source material: sorted CD4+, CD8+, or CD8+CD57+ T cells (not recorded which) from PBMCs. The receptor source for this set is a human donor with aplastic anemia. CDR3s include the opening cysteine and the closing phenylalanine or tryptophan. The order of the fields is D gene, J gene, V gene, clone size, CDR3 protein, CDR3 DNA. The D gene is left open where the match is weak. A clone size is listed for some rows: how often the clone was seen (once, few, many), or a class if it is expanded.

d_gene: .
j_gene: TRBJ1-6
v_gene: TRBV10-1
abundance: .
CDR3aa: CASSLITENSPLHF
CDR3nt: TGCGCCAGCAGCTTGATCACAGAAAATTCACCCCTCCACTTT

d_gene: .
j_gene: TRBJ2-5
v_gene: TRBV7-9
abundance: .
CDR3aa: CASSLAPQGRGTQYF
CDR3nt: TGTGCCAGCAGCTTAGCGCCACAGGGAAGGGGGACCCAGTACTTC

d_gene: TRBD1
j_gene: TRBJ1-5
v_gene: TRBV24-1
abundance: few
CDR3aa: CATSSTGDSNQPQHF
CDR3nt: TGTGCCACCAGTTCGACAGGGGATAGCAATCAGCCCCAGCATTTT

d_gene: .
j_gene: TRBJ2-7
v_gene: TRBV6-5
abundance: many
CDR3aa: CASSYSPGPYEQYF
CDR3nt: TGTGCCAGCAGTTACTCCCCTGGTCCCTACGAGCAGTACTTC

d_gene: .
j_gene: TRBJ2-7
v_gene: TRBV20-1
abundance: .
CDR3aa: CSARPRDIEQYF
CDR3nt: TGCAGTGCTAGACCCCGGGACATCGAGCAGTACTTC

d_gene: TRBD1
j_gene: TRBJ2-3
v_gene: TRBV2
abundance: .
CDR3aa: CASRRRTGGTDTQYF
CDR3nt: TGTGCCAGCAGACGACGGACAGGGGGGACAGATACGCAGTATTTT

d_gene: TRBD1
j_gene: TRBJ1-1
v_gene: TRBV19
abundance: many
CDR3aa: CASSQGARGDTEAFF
CDR3nt: TGTGCCAGTAGTCAGGGGGCGCGGGGGGACACTGAAGCTTTCTTT

d_gene: TRBD1
j_gene: TRBJ2-6
v_gene: TRBV10-3
abundance: .
CDR3aa: CAISEPPGQGLISGANVLTF
CDR3nt: TGTGCCATCAGTGAACCCCCCGGACAGGGGCTTATCTCTGGGGCCAACGTCCTGACTTTC

d_gene: .
j_gene: TRBJ2-2
v_gene: TRBV12-3/TRBV12-4
abundance: many
CDR3aa: CASSFGTGELFF
CDR3nt: TGTGCCAGCAGTTTCGGGACCGGGGAGCTGTTTTTT

d_gene: .
j_gene: TRBJ2-3
v_gene: TRBV5-8
abundance: many
CDR3aa: CASSFFDTQYF
CDR3nt: TGTGCCAGCAGCTTTTTTGATACGCAGTATTTT

d_gene: TRBD2
j_gene: TRBJ2-1
v_gene: TRBV20-1
abundance: .
CDR3aa: CSPTLAGVNEQFF
CDR3nt: TGCAGTCCAACCTTAGCGGGAGTCAATGAGCAGTTCTTC

d_gene: TRBD1
j_gene: TRBJ2-6
v_gene: TRBV27
abundance: few
CDR3aa: CASSGFGDRVAGANVLTF
CDR3nt: TGTGCCAGCAGTGGTTTCGGTGACAGGGTGGCCGGGGCCAACGTCCTGACTTTC